Below are 26 T cell receptor beta chains sequenced from a single sample in a study of radiotherapy plus CTLA-4 blockade in lung cancer. Using immunoSEQ multiplex PCR, the repertoire was profiled, and TCRdb retains in-frame clones only, with some absent. The repertoire holds 85,000 to 90,000 clones, 72% seen once, with over 12% in the top ten. The sample in question was peripheral blood, obtained from a patient treated with radiotherapy plus ipilimumab. The receptor source for this set is a human donor with non-small cell lung cancer that progressed on radiotherapy plus ipilimumab.

The V gene is TRBV4-3, the J gene TRBJ2-2, with TRBD1 matching 7 bases. Germline CDR1 and CDR2: LGHNA and YSLEER. The CDR3 sequence is 15 residues long. With 4 bases clipped from V and 6 bases from J, the junction kept 8 bases outside the gene matches. The CDR3 DNA is TGCGCCAGCAGCCCTACGACAGGGAGCGCCGGGGAGCTGTTTTTT. Residues: CASSPTTGSAGELFF.

The V and J genes are TRBV5-1 and TRBJ1-4, with 9 bases identical to TRBD1. In germline, CDR1 is SGHRS, CDR2 YFSETQ. This CDR3 contains 15 residues. V lost 4 bases and J lost 2; bases outside the gene matches: 3. CDR3 nucleotides: TGCGCCAGCAGCCCCGGGACAGGGACTAATGAAAAACTGTTTTTT. It is translated as CASSPGTGTNEKLFF.

This clone has more than one count but fewer than ten. The chain couples TRBV5-6 to TRBJ2-5; D may be TRBD1 (6 bases). The V gene lost 5 bases and the J gene lost 2 bases, with 10 bases spanning the gap. This CDR3 comprises 13 residues. Germline lookup yields CDR1 SGHDT and CDR2 YYEEEE. This CDR3 is CASRSQGQETQYF. The CDR3 nucleotides read TGTGCCAGCAGGTCCCAGGGGCAAGAGACCCAGTACTTC.

This chain connects TRBV30 to TRBJ1-2, with 7 bases lining up with TRBD1. The germline CDR1 and CDR2 sequences are GTSNPN and SVGIG (reference sequence). CDR3 length equals 14 residues. After removal of 0 bases from V and 3 bases from J, the junction contained 4 bases not matched to a gene. The CDR3: CAWSVDREDYGYTF. The CDR3 bases are TGTGCCTGGAGTGTCGACAGGGAGGACTATGGCTACACCTTC.

The V call is TRBV30, the J call TRBJ2-7, with 10 nucleotides matching TRBD1. CDR3 length equals 15 residues. V was clipped by 2 bases and J by 2 bases; unmatched bases: 6. Germline V gene data show CDR1 as GTSNPN and CDR2 as SVGIG (reference sequence). The CDR3 reads CAWSHETGGTYEQYF. The DNA for the CDR3 is TGTGCCTGGAGTCATGAGACAGGGGGCACCTACGAGCAGTACTTC.

The V call is TRBV25-1, the J call TRBJ1-5; D is ambiguous. CDR3 length equals 12 residues. Germline assignment: CDR1 MGHDK and CDR2 SYGVNS. The V and J ends lost 4 bases and 1 base respectively, with 2 bases between them. The chain's CDR3 is CASSGSNQPQHF. Here the CDR3 DNA reads TGTGCCAGCAGTGGGAGCAATCAGCCCCAGCATTTT.

This clone showed up just a few times. The V and J genes are TRBV30 and TRBJ2-5; a possible D gene is TRBD2 (6 bases). This CDR3 region has 14 residues. V was cut by 1 base and J by 5 bases, with 14 bases left in between. Germline V gene data show CDR1 as GTSNPN and CDR2 as SVGIG (reference sequence). This CDR3 reads CAWSAPGRSETQYF. The CDR3, as DNA: TGTGCCTGGAGTGCCCCCGGGAGATCGGAGACCCAGTACTTC.

V usage is TRBV4-1 and J usage is TRBJ1-2; no definite D call. CDR3 size: 12 residues. The ends were cut back, 6 bases at V and 13 bases at J, with 18 bases in the middle. Germline lookup yields CDR1 MGHRA and CDR2 YSYEKL. Here the CDR3 reads CASRASGSEGTF. The CDR3 DNA reads as TGCGCCAGCAGAGCCAGCGGGAGTGAAGGCACCTTC.

This chain links TRBV28 with TRBJ2-1; D is possibly TRBD1 (7 bases). Germline CDR1 MDHEN, CDR2 SYDVKM. The length of the CDR3 is 14 residues. V lost 6 bases to trimming and J lost 7 bases, with 16 bases between them. CDR3 DNA: TGTGCCAGCAGCTTAGGACAGGAGGGTAATGAGCAGTTCTTC. The encoded protein is CASSLGQEGNEQFF.

The chain carries TRBV27 and TRBJ2-1; maybe TRBD2 (5 bases). Trimming took 0 bases from V and 1 from J, leaving 10 bases between them. Germline CDR1 MNHEY, CDR2 SMNVEV (reference sequence). The CDR3 has 16 amino acids. The CDR3 spells CASSLSVLASYNEQFF. The CDR3 coding sequence is TGTGCCAGCAGTTTATCTGTCCTAGCTTCCTACAATGAGCAGTTCTTC.

As concerns this clone: The junction and the germline gene differ at one end; a read error may be behind it. The chain links TRBV29-1 to TRBJ2-2; tentatively, D is TRBD2 (7 bases). Per the germline V gene, CDR1 is SQVTM and CDR2 is ANQGSEA. The CDR3 is made up of 13 amino acids. CDR3 nucleotides: TGCAGCGTTGAGAAGGGGGGGGCCGGGGAGCGGTTTTTT. It specifies CSVEKGGAGERFF.

This chain joins TRBV4-2 and TRBJ2-7; D is ambiguous. Germline V CDR1 and CDR2: LGHNA, YNFKEQ. This CDR3 region has 14 residues. V lost 0 bases, J lost 6 bases, and 12 bases lay in between. Written as DNA, the CDR3 is TGTGCCAGCAGCCAAGATGTCCCCTCGTCCGAGCAGTACTTC. Encoded protein: CASSQDVPSSEQYF.

This clone showed up just once. The V and J genes are TRBV28 and TRBJ2-4, with D maybe TRBD2 (5 bases). This CDR3 is 14 amino acids long. The V end lost 5 bases, the J end lost 0 bases, and 8 bases lay between the germline ends. Germline-derived CDR1 and CDR2 are MDHEN and SYDVKM. The CDR3, as DNA: TGTGCCAGCAGTCCCGGACTAGCCAAAAACATTCAGTACTTC. Protein product: CASSPGLAKNIQYF.

The rearrangement uses TRBV5-1 and TRBJ2-7; D gene unclear. From germline, CDR1 is SGHRS and CDR2 YFSETQ. Trimming stripped 0 bases from V and 6 bases from J, with 13 bases between. The CDR3 contains 14 residues. CDR3 sequence reads: CASSLDGQSREQYF. In nucleotides, the CDR3 is TGCGCCAGCAGCTTGGATGGCCAAAGTCGCGAGCAGTACTTC. Supplemented by reference TRBV5-1 and TRBJ2-7, the full variable domain reads KAGVTQTPRYLIKTRGQQVTLSCSPISGHRSVSWYQQTPGQGLQFLFEYFSETQRNKGNFPGRFSGRQFSNSRSEMNVSTLELGDSALYLCASSLDGQSREQYFGPGTRLTVT.

The chain employs TRBV7-3 and TRBJ2-3; a weak D match, TRBD1 (5 bases). CDR1 and CDR2 (germline): SGHTA, FQGTGA. The CDR3 has 16 amino acids. Trimming cost V 2 bases and J 1 base, with 13 bases left between them. The CDR3 region has the DNA TGTGCCAGCAGCTTAGGACACGTTGGGGGCACAGATACGCAGTATTTT. Translating gives CASSLGHVGGTDTQYF. The full variable domain, completed using reference TRBV7-3 and TRBJ2-3, is GAGVSQTPSNKVTEKGKYVELRCDPISGHTALYWYRQSLGQGPEFLIYFQGTGAADDSGLPNDRFFAVRPEGSVSTLKIQRTERGDSAVYLCASSLGHVGGTDTQYFGPGTRLTVL.

This chain uses TRBV28 with TRBJ1-1; possible D gene TRBD1, 6 bases. The V end was cut by 5 bases, the J end by 1 base, with 8 bases between. Per germline, CDR1 MDHEN and CDR2 SYDVKM. This CDR3 has 13 residues. The CDR3 protein is CASSLRGNTEAFF. Written as DNA, the CDR3 is TGTGCCAGCAGTCTCAGGGGGAACACTGAAGCTTTCTTT.

The J gene is TRBJ2-3, the V gene TRBV7-6, with 8 positions matching TRBD1. The V segment lost 4 bases and the J segment 3 bases; nucleotides outside the gene matches: 6. CDR1 and CDR2 from the germline V gene are SGHVS and FNYEAQ. The CDR3 covers 15 residues. CDR3 sequence: CASSSPGGETDTQYF. The DNA for the CDR3 is TGTGCCAGCAGCTCCCCAGGGGGCGAAACAGATACGCAGTATTTT.

This clone showed up just once. The V call is TRBV5-5, the J call TRBJ1-2, with 7 bases lining up with TRBD1. V lost 3 bases, J lost 0 bases, and 5 bases stayed unmatched. Germline V CDR1 and CDR2: SGHKS, YYEKEE (reference sequence). The CDR3 totals 15 residues. CDR3 coding DNA: TGTGCCAGCAGCTCTTGGGGACAGTCTAACTATGGCTACACCTTC. As protein: CASSSWGQSNYGYTF.

This chain connects TRBV11-2 to TRBJ2-5, with TRBD1 matching over 10 bases. From germline, CDR1 is SGHAT and CDR2 FQNNGV. V shed 5 bases, J shed 2 bases, and the junction held 8 bases outside the gene matches. The CDR3 has 16 residues. The CDR3 spells CASSLQDRGGQETQYF. The CDR3 DNA sequence: TGTGCCAGCAGCCTTCAGGACAGGGGGGGACAAGAGACCCAGTACTTC.

This chain uses TRBV28 with TRBJ2-1; a weak D match, TRBD2 (6 bases). V lost 3 bases and J lost 6, with 6 bases in between. Per germline, CDR1 MDHEN and CDR2 SYDVKM. This CDR3 contains 12 residues. DNA of the CDR3: TGTGCCAGCAGTTTGGGGGGCAATGAGCAGTTCTTC. This encodes CASSLGGNEQFF. The whole variable domain, filled in from reference TRBV28 and TRBJ2-1, reads DVKVTQSSRYLVKRTGEKVFLECVQDMDHENMFWYRQDPGLGLRLIYFSYDVKMKEKGDIPEGYSVSREKKERFSLILESASTNQTSMYLCASSLGGNEQFFGPGTRLTVL.

The CDR3 spells CASSSWDGYNEQFF. The CDR3 nucleotides are TGTGCCAGCAGCTCCTGGGACGGATACAATGAGCAGTTCTTC. The rearrangement joins TRBV13 to TRBJ2-1; D might be TRBD1 or TRBD2, each matching 5 bases. Germline V gene sequence: CDR1 PRHDT, CDR2 FYEKMQ (reference sequence). The CDR3 is 14 amino acids. Deletions cut 4 bases from V and 4 bases from J, with 11 bases between. Full variable domain (rest looked up from reference TRBV13 and TRBJ2-1): AAGVIQSPRHLIKEKRETATLKCYPIPRHDTVYWYQQGPGQDPQFLISFYEKMQSDKGSIPDRFSAQQFSDYHSELNMSSLELGDSALYFCASSSWDGYNEQFFGPGTRLTVL.

The rearrangement links TRBV29-1 to TRBJ2-7, with 7 nucleotides matching TRBD2. This CDR3 contains 13 residues. Losses at the gene ends were 4 bases for V and 3 bases for J; bases not matched to a gene: 6. CDR1 is SQVTM, CDR2 ANQGSEA, per germline. DNA of the CDR3: TGCAGCGTTGTCTTATTAGCGGGCTACGAGCAGTACTTC. It specifies CSVVLLAGYEQYF.

This chain uses TRBV5-1 with TRBJ1-2; 10 bases agree with TRBD1. Germline V CDR1 and CDR2: SGHRS, YFSETQ. J lost 8 bases, V lost 1 base, and 5 bases had no gene match. The CDR3 is 14 amino acids. CDR3 nucleotide sequence: TGCGCCAGCAGCTTGCTAGGGACAGGGGACGGCTACACCTTC. Translation gives CASSLLGTGDGYTF.

The V gene is TRBV18, the J gene TRBJ2-3; 7 positions match TRBD2. The V segment lost 3 bases and the J segment 14 bases; nucleotides outside the gene matches: 8. CDR3 size: 12 residues. The germline CDR1 and CDR2 sequences are KGHSH and LQKENI. The CDR3 reads CASSPVGGGGYF. The DNA of the CDR3 is TGTGCCAGCTCACCTGTTGGGGGGGGTGGGTATTTT.

This clone has a handful of counts. This chain links TRBV7-9 with TRBJ1-5; perhaps TRBD1 as D (5 bases). Germline V gene data show CDR1 as SEHNR and CDR2 as FQNEAQ (reference sequence). The CDR3 runs to 15 residues. Trimming took 5 bases from V and 1 from J, leaving 12 bases between them. CDR3 DNA sequence: TGTGCCAGCAGCCGAGATCGGGGGAGCAATCAGCCCCAGCATTTT. Protein product: CASSRDRGSNQPQHF.

This clone was recorded only once. The chain joins TRBV7-3 to TRBJ1-5, with no clear D. Germline-derived CDR1 and CDR2 are SGHTA and FQGTGA. This CDR3 region has 13 residues. Trimming shortened V by 5 bases and J by 3 bases, and 8 bases separated the two germline ends. The CDR3 DNA sequence: TGTGCCAGCAGCCAAGGCCTCAATCAGCCCCAGCATTTT. It yields the protein CASSQGLNQPQHF.